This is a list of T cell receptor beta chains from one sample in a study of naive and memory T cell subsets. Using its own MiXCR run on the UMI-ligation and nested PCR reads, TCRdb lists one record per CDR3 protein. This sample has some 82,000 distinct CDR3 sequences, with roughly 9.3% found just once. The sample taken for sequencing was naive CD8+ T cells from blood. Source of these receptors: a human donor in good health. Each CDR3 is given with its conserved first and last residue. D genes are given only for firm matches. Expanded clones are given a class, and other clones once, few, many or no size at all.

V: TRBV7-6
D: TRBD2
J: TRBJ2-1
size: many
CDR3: CASSTSSGNSYNEQFF
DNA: TGTGCCAGCAGCACCTCTAGCGGGAACTCCTACAATGAGCAGTTCTTC

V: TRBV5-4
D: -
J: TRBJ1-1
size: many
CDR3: CASSPLGITTEAFF
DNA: TGTGCCAGCAGCCCACTTGGTATTACCACTGAAGCTTTCTTT

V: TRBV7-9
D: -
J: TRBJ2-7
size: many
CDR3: CASNYGRGYEQYF
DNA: TGTGCCAGCAATTACGGGAGAGGATACGAGCAGTACTTC

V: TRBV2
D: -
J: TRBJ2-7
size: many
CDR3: CASSVGGLSSYEQYF
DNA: TGTGCCAGCAGTGTAGGCGGGCTAAGCTCCTACGAGCAGTACTTC

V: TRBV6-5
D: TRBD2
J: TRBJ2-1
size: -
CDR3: CASAASGGEQFF
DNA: TGTGCCAGCGCGGCTAGCGGGGGCGAGCAGTTCTTC

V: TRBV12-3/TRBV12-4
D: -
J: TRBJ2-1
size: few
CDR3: CASSTGVSNEQFF
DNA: TGTGCCAGCAGTACCGGGGTCTCAAATGAGCAGTTCTTC

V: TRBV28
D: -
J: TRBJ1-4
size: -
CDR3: CASSTLIFSNEKLFF
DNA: TGTGCCAGCAGTACTCTAATCTTCAGTAATGAAAAACTGTTTTTT

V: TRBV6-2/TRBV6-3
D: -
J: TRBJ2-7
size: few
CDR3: CASSYGYHYEQYF
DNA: TGTGCCAGCAGTTACGGGTACCACTACGAGCAGTACTTC

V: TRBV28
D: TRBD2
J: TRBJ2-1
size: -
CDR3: CASSSSGIAGATVEQFF
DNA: TGTGCCAGCAGTTCGTCGGGGATAGCGGGAGCAACGGTTGAGCAGTTCTTC

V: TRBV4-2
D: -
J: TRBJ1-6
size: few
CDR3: CASSLEALSPLHF
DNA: TGTGCCAGCAGCCTAGAGGCCCTTTCACCCCTCCACTTT

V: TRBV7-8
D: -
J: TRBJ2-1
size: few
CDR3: CASSSGPGSWGEQFF
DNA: TGTGCCAGCAGCTCGGGACCGGGGAGTTGGGGTGAGCAGTTCTTC

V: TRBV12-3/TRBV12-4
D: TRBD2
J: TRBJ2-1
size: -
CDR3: CASSPAAGGVAEQFF
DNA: TGTGCCAGCAGTCCCGCGGCGGGAGGAGTGGCTGAGCAGTTCTTC

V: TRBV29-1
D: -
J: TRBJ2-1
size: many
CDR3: CSVGMSPGRGISDEQFF
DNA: TGCAGCGTTGGTATGTCCCCCGGGCGGGGAATTAGCGATGAGCAGTTCTTC

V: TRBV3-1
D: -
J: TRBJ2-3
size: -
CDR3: CASSPRDSKRDTQYF
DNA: TGTGCCAGCAGCCCACGGGACTCGAAACGGGATACGCAGTATTTT

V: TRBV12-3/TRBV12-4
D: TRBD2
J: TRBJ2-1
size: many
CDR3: CASSPLAGGQGNEQFF
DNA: TGTGCCAGCAGTCCCCTAGCGGGAGGGCAGGGCAATGAGCAGTTCTTC

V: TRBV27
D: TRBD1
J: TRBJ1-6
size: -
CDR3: CASSLMGGQGFFGNSPLHF
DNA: TGTGCCAGCAGTTTAATGGGTGGACAGGGGTTTTTCGGTAATTCACCCCTCCACTTT

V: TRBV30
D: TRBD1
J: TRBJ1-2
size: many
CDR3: CAWSLGQGARGYTF
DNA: TGTGCCTGGAGTCTCGGACAGGGGGCCAGGGGCTACACCTTC

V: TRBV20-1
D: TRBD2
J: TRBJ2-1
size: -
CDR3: CSATVAGELYNEQFF
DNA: TGCAGTGCTACGGTGGCGGGAGAGCTCTACAATGAGCAGTTCTTC

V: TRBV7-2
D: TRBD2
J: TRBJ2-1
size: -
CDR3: CASSLGLAGAEQFF
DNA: TGTGCCAGCAGCTTAGGGCTAGCGGGAGCAGAGCAGTTCTTC

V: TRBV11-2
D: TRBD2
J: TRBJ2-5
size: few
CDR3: CASSLDTLAGETQYF
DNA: TGTGCCAGCAGCTTAGATACACTAGCGGGGGAGACCCAGTACTTC

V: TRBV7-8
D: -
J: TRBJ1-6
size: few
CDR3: CASSLVRVNSPLHF
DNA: TGTGCCAGCAGCTTAGTTAGGGTTAACTCACCCCTCCACTTT